The entry that follows covers one T cell receptor beta chain sequence. Its target is not known. V lost 3 bases to trimming and J lost 5 bases; unmatched junction nucleotides: 7. CDR3 length: 14 amino acids. Germline values: CDR1 GTSNPN, CDR2 SVGIG (reference sequence). PCR primers comprised 60 Vbeta and 13 Jbeta primers. Method: immunoSEQ multiplex PCR; TCRdb's copy keeps in-frame clones and lacks some. The data contain some 98,000 clones, about 81% of them singletons. This sample is drawn from a study of cytomegalovirus exposure and HLA in healthy donors. Study findings and constraints: Exclusion applied to some V segments, including TRBV6-2 and TRBV6-3, as they were indistinguishable. In a later analysis, TCR beta V- and J-gene trimming was associated with a missense DCLRE1C variant. Upon later analysis, TCR association rates were observed to vary by HLA locus, being highest for DRB1 and lowest for HLA-C. When the data were analyzed later, several of the most significant clusters appeared to be linked to common viral pathogens.

This sequence originates from a man aged 40-49 years in good health and CMV-seronegative. Sequenced input: PBMCs. The chain links TRBV30 to TRBJ2-1; 7 nucleotides match TRBD1. The CDR3 here is CAWSRTGDNNEQFF. DNA of the CDR3: TGTGCCTGGAGCCGGACAGGAGACAACAATGAGCAGTTCTTC.